This T cell receptor (beta chain) is drawn from a study of technical replicates of blood from several donors. Sequenced by immunoSEQ multiplex PCR; TCRdb stores in-frame clones only, minus some. Altogether 99,000 or so clones are present, approximately 95% being singletons, with the ten largest covering about 0.19%. The V end was cut by 4 bases, the J end by 6 bases, with 12 bases between. The CDR3 has 13 residues. CDR1 is SGHDN, CDR2 FVKESK, per germline. The sequence came from a human donor in good health. The chain combines TRBV14 with TRBJ2-5, with a tentative D call TRBD2 (6 bases). The material sequenced was T cells isolated from PBMCs. The DNA for the CDR3 is TGTGCCAGCAGCCCAAGCGGGTGGCAGACCCAGTACTTC. Translated, it gives CASSPSGWQTQYF. Full variable domain (rest looked up from reference TRBV14 and TRBJ2-5): EAGVTQFPSHSVIEKGQTVTLRCDPISGHDNLYWYRRVMGKEIKFLLHFVKESKQDESGMPNNRFLAERTGGTYSTLKVQPAELEDSGVYFCASSPSGWQTQYFGPGTRLLVL.